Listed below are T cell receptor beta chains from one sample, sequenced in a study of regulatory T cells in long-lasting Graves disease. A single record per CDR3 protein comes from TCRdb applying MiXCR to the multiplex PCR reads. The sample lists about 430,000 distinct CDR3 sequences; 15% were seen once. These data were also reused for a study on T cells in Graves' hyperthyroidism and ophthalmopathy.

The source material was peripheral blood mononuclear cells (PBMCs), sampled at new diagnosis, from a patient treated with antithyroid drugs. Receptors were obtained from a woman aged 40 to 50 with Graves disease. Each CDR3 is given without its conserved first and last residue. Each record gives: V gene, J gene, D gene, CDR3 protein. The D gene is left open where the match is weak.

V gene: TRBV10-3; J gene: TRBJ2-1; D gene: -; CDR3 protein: AISDGYEQF
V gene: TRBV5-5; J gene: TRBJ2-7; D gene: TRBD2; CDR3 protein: ASSLLLASGSSYEQY
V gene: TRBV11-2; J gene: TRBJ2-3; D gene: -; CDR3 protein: ASSPGGEADTQY
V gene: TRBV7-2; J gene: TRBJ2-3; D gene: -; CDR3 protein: ASSSTEGDTQY
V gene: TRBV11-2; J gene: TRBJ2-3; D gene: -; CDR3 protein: ASSDTPSRVWDTQY
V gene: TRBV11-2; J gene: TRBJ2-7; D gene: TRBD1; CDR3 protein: ASSRDRGHEQY
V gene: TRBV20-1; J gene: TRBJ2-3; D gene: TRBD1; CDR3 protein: SAREQRDRESGGIGSDTQY
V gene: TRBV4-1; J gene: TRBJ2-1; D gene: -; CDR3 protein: ASSQGRESSYNEQF
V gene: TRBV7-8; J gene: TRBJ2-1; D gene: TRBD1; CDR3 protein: ASSPGTGLVNEQF
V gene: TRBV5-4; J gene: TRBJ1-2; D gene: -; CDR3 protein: ASSVGLEYGYT
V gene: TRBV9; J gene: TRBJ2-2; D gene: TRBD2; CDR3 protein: ASSVEGTRGSTGELF
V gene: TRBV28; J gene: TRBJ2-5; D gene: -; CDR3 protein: ASRQGVLETQY
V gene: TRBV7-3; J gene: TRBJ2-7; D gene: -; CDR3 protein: AGSLSGSSYEQY
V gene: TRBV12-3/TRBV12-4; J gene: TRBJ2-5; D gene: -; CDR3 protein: ASSCRELGQETQY
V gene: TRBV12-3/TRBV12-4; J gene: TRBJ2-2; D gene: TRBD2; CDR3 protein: ASSISGYTGELF
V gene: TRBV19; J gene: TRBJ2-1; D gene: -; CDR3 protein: ASSQQGQQF
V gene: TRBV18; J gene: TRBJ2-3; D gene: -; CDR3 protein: ASSVQRGTDTQY
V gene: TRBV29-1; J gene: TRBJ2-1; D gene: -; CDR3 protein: SVAQGFAYNEQF
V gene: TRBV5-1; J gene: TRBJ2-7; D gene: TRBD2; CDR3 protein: ASSLSGTTREQY
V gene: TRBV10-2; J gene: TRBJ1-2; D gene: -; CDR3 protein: ASNPNSEVERDYGYT
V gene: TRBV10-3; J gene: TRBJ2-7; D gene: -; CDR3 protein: AISDWGARGEQY
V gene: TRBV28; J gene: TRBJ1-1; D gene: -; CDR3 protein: ASIESIEGAGTEAF
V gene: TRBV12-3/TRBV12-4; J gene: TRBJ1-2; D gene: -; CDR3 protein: ASSLALGMPDFNYGYT
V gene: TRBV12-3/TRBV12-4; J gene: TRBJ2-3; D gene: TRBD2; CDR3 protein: ASSLRSGRAFVDTQY
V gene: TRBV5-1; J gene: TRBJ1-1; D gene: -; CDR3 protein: ASSLETFTEAF
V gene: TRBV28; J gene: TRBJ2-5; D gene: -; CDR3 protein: ASSTQGQETQY
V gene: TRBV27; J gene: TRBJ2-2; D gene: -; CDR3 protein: ASSQVPPGELF
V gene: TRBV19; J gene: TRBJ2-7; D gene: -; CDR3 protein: ASSIGDSFYNEQY
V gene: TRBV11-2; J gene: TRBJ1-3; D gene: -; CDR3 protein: ASSLNPGGNTIY
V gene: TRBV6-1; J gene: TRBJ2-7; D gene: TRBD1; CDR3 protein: ASSERPTGISYEQY